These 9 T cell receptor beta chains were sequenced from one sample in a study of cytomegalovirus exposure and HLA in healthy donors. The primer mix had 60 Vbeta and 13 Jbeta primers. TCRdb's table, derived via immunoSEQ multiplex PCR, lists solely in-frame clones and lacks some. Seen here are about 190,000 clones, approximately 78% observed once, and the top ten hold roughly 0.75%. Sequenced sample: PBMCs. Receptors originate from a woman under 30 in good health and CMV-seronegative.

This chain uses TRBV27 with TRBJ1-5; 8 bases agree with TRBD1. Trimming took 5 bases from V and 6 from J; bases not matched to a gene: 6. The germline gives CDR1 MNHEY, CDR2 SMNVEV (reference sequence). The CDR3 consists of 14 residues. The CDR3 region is CASSIQGGGQPQHF. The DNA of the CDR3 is TGTGCCAGCAGTATACAGGGGGGTGGTCAGCCCCAGCATTTT.

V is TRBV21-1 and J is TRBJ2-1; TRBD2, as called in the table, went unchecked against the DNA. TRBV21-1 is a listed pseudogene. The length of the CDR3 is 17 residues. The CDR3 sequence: CASSKEGSEGSYNEQFF. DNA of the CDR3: TGTGCCAGCAGCAAAGAGGGCAGTGAGGGCTCCTACAATGAGCAGTTCTTC.

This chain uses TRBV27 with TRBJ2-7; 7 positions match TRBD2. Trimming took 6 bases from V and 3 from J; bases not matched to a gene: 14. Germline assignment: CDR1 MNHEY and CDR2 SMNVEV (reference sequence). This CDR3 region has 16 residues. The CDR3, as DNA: TGTGCCAGCAGATCCTTCGGATTGCGGGGGAACTACGAGCAGTACTTC. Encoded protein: CASRSFGLRGNYEQYF.

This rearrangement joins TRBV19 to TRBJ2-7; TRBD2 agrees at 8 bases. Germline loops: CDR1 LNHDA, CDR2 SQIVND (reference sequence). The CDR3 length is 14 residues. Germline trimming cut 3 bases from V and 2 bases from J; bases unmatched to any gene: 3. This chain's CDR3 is CASSIAAGAYEQYF. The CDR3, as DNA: TGTGCCAGTAGTATCGCAGCGGGAGCCTACGAGCAGTACTTC.

The CDR3 spells CASTRPGTDSYEQYF. In DNA form, the CDR3 reads TGTGCCAGCACCCGACCCGGGACAGACTCCTACGAGCAGTACTTC. This rearrangement joins TRBV21-1 to TRBJ2-7; TRBD1 was called by the table and not checked on the DNA. TRBV21-1 is given as a pseudogene. The CDR3 is 15 amino acids.

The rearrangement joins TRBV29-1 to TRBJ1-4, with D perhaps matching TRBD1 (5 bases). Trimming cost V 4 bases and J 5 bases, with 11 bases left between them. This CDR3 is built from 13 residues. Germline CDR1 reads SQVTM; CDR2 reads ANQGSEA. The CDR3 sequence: CSVVQARNEKLFF. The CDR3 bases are TGCAGCGTTGTACAGGCCAGGAATGAAAAACTGTTTTTT.

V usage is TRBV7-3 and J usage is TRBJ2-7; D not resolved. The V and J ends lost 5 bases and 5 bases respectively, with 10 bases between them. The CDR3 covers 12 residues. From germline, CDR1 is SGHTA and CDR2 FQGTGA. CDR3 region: CASSPNSHEQYF. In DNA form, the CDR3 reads TGTGCCAGCAGCCCTAATTCACACGAGCAGTACTTC.

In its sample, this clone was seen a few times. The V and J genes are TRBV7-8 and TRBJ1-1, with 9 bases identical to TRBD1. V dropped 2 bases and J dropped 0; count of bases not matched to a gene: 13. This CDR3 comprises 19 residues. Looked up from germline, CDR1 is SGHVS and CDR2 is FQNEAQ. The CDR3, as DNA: TGTGCCAGCAGCTTAAGACGGGACAGGGTTGGTACCATGAACACTGAAGCTTTCTTT. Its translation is CASSLRRDRVGTMNTEAFF.

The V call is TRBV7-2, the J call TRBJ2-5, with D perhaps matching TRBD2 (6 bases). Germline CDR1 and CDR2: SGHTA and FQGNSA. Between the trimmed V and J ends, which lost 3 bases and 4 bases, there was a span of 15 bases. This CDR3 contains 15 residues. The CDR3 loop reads CASSFWQGGGETQYF. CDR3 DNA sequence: TGTGCCAGCAGCTTTTGGCAGGGAGGCGGAGAGACCCAGTACTTC.